This T cell receptor (beta chain) was sequenced in a study of control samples from healthy donors and cancer patients. The CDR3 has 13 amino acids. V lost 5 bases and J 0 bases, leaving 8 bases between the germline ends. Germline lookup yields CDR1 ENHRY and CDR2 SYGVKD. Profiling relied on immunoSEQ multiplex PCR, and the TCRdb table lists in-frame clones only, not all of them. This table has about 100,000 clones, roughly 84% appearing once. This sequence originates from a woman between 50 and 59 years old in good health. The rearrangement joins TRBV10-3 to TRBJ2-7, with D possibly matching TRBD1 (5 bases). Material for sequencing was blood. The CDR3 coding sequence is TGTGCCATCAGTCCGGACAACTCCTACGAGCAGTACTTC. It translates to CAISPDNSYEQYF.